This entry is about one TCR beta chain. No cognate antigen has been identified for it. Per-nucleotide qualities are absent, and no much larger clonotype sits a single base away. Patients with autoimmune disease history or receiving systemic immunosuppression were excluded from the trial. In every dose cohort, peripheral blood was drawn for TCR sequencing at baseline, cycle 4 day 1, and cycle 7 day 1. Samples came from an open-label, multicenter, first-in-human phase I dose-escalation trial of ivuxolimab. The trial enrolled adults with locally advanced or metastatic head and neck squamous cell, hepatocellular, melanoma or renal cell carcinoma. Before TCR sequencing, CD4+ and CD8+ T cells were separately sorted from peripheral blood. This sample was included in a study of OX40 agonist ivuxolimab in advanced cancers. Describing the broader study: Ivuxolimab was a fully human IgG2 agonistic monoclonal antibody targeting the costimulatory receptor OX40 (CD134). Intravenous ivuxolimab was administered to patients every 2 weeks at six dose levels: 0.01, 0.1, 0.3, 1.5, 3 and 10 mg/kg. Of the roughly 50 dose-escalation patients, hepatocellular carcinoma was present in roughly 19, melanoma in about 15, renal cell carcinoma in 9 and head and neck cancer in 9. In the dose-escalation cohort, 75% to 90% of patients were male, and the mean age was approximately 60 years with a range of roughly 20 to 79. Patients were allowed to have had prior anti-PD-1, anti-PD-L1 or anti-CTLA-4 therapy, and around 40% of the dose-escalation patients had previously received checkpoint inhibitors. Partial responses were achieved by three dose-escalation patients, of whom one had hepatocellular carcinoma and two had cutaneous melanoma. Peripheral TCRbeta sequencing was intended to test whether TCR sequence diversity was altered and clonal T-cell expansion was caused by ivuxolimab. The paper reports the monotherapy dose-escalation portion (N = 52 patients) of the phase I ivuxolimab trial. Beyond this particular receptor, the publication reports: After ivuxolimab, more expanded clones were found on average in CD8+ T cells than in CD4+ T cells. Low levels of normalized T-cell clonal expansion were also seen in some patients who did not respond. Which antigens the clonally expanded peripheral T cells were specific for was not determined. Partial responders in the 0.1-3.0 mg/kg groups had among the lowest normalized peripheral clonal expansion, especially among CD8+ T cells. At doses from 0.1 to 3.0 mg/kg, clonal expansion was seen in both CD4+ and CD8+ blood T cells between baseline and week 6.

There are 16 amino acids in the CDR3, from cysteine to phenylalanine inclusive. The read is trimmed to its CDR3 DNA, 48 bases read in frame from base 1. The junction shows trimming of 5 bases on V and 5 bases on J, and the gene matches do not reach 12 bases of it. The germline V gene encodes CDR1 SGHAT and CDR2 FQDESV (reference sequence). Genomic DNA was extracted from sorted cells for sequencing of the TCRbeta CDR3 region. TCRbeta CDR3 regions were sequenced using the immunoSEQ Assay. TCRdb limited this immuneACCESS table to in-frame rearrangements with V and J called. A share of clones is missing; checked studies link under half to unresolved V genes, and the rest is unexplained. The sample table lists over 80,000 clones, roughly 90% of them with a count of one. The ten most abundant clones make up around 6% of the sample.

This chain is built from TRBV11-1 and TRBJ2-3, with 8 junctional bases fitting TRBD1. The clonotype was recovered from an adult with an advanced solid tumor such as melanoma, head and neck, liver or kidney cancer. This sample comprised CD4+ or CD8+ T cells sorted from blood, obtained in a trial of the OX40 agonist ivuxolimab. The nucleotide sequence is TGTGCCAGCAGCACCCAATCAGGGGGCTCTCGAGATACGCAGTATTTT. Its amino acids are CASSTQSGGSRDTQYF.